The T cell receptor (beta chain) under discussion was sequenced for a study of regulatory T cells in long-lasting Graves disease. This clonotype was recorded at least ten times. CDR3 regions were amplified by Arm-PCR using iRepertoire HTBI primers to build TCR beta libraries. A single record per CDR3 protein comes from TCRdb applying MiXCR to the multiplex PCR reads. The table records around 250,000 distinct CDR3 sequences, under 20% of them present only once. The CDR3 sequence is 10 residues long. With 8 bases removed from V and 8 bases from J, the gap between germline ends came to 9 bases. Germline CDR1 reads SNHLY; CDR2 reads FYNNEI. Time point reported: newly diagnosed GD, antithyroid drugs for less than 3 months. PBMCs were the source of the RNA used for TCR sequencing. The same sample was also used in a study of T cells in Graves' hyperthyroidism and ophthalmopathy. As that report states: Carried out on the TCR CDR3, a first-round RT-PCR used the HTBI primer set.

Sequenced here: peripheral blood mononuclear cells (PBMCs), sampled at new diagnosis, from a patient treated with antithyroid drugs. This TCR was recovered from a woman aged 25-40 years with Graves disease. The chain combines TRBV2 with TRBJ1-1; a possible D gene is TRBD1 (6 bases). The CDR3 loop reads CASDGTEAFF. Written as DNA, the CDR3 is TGTGCCAGCGATGGGACAGAAGCTTTCTTT.